The 28 T cell receptor beta chains reported below all come from one sample, sequenced in a study of identical twins. MiXCR was run by TCRdb on the 5' RACE reads, yielding one entry per CDR3 protein. The data contain about 570,000 distinct CDR3 sequences, 9.6% of them singletons. These sequences were also reported in another study, on yellow fever vaccine responses in identical twins.

What was sequenced was PBMCs. These receptor sequences come from a woman in her late teens or twenties in good health.

This clonotype was counted ten times or more. The chain has TRBV12-3 or TRBV12-4 and TRBJ1-4; D is undetermined. The V end was cut by 4 bases, the J end by 10 bases, with 22 bases between. CDR3 size: 16 residues. The CDR3 DNA sequence: TGTGCCAGCAGTTCAACGACTTTTGGTCTCGTAGGAAAACTGTTTTTT. Protein product: CASSSTTFGLVGKLFF.

The chain joins TRBV6-5 to TRBJ2-1; D perhaps matches TRBD2 (6 bases). V was clipped by 0 bases and J by 5 bases, with 11 bases between them. Per the germline V gene, CDR1 is MNHEY and CDR2 is SVGAGI. This CDR3 has 15 amino acids. For the CDR3, the DNA is TGTGCCAGCAGTTACTCGCCCGGACTAAACAATGAGCAGTTCTTC. The encoded protein is CASSYSPGLNNEQFF.

V gene TRBV11-2 combines with J gene TRBJ2-4; maybe TRBD1 (5 bases). V was pared by 5 bases and J by 2 bases, with 16 bases between. Germline CDR1 SGHAT, CDR2 FQNNGV. The CDR3 loop spans 16 amino acids. CDR3 DNA: TGTGCCAGCAGCGACCGGACACTACTATCCAAAAACATTCAGTACTTC. It encodes CASSDRTLLSKNIQYF.

This chain connects TRBV21-1 to TRBJ2-7; TRBD2, as called in the table, went unchecked against the DNA. TRBV21-1 is recorded as a pseudogene. CDR3 length: 16 amino acids. CDR3 in DNA: TGTGCCAGCAGCAAAGGGAGACGATGGGAGACCTACGAGCAGTACTTC. Amino acid sequence: CASSKGRRWETYEQYF.

The sample holds a few counts of this clonotype. V and J are TRBV11-2 and TRBJ2-7; a weak D match, TRBD2 (6 bases). Per the germline V gene, CDR1 is SGHAT and CDR2 is FQNNGV. The CDR3 covers 15 residues. Between the trimmed V and J ends, which lost 1 base and 4 bases, there was a span of 14 bases. The CDR3 is CASSLGGLGTYEQYF. CDR3 nucleotides: TGTGCCAGCAGCTTAGGGGGACTCGGTACTTACGAGCAGTACTTC.

This sequence joins TRBV7-2 and TRBJ2-5, with D maybe TRBD2 (5 bases). This CDR3 is 15 amino acids long. Germline CDR1 and CDR2: SGHTA and FQGNSA. Trimming stripped 4 bases from V and 5 bases from J, with 17 bases between. Here the CDR3 reads CASSSGVAGGETQYF. In nucleotides, the CDR3 is TGTGCCAGCAGCTCTGGGGTGGCCGGCGGGGAGACCCAGTACTTC.

This clonotype was seen at least ten times. This rearrangement joins TRBV12-3 or TRBV12-4 to TRBJ1-3; 8 bases fit TRBD1. This CDR3 has 15 amino acids. J lost 4 bases, V lost 2 bases, and 4 bases had no gene match. The CDR3 DNA follows: TGTGCCAGCAGTTTACAGGGGGCAGGAGGAAACACCATATATTTT. It yields the protein CASSLQGAGGNTIYF.

This chain uses TRBV4-3 with TRBJ2-1; D call uncertain. The V end was cut by 0 bases, the J end by 0 bases, with 9 bases between. The germline gives CDR1 LGHNA, CDR2 YSLEER. The CDR3 has 16 residues. CDR3 DNA sequence: TGCGCCAGCAGCCAAGATCCGTTGAGCTCCTACAATGAGCAGTTCTTC. It codes for CASSQDPLSSYNEQFF.

The chain has TRBV28 and TRBJ2-3; 10 nucleotides match TRBD1. V was clipped by 5 bases and J by 1 base; unmatched bases: 6. Germline V CDR1 and CDR2: MDHEN, SYDVKM. This CDR3 is built from 16 residues. The CDR3 sequence: CASSPDRGTGTDTQYF. CDR3 bases: TGTGCCAGCAGTCCGGACAGGGGGACCGGCACAGATACGCAGTATTTT.

Many counts were recorded for this clonotype. The chain employs TRBV29-1 and TRBJ2-7; 8 positions agree with TRBD1. The CDR3 is 13 residues long. Germline V gene lookup returns CDR1 SQVTM and CDR2 ANQGSEA. V dropped 7 bases and J dropped 5; count of bases not matched to a gene: 10. CDR3 amino acids: CSGAGTGRNEQYF. CDR3 sequence (DNA): TGCAGCGGGGCCGGGACAGGACGTAACGAGCAGTACTTC.

The chain combines TRBV3-1 with TRBJ2-5; 8 nucleotides match TRBD2. Trimming removed 1 base from V and 5 bases from J; junction bases left unmatched: 9. Germline-derived CDR1 and CDR2 are LGHDT and YNNKEL (reference sequence). The CDR3 spans 16 residues. The CDR3 protein is CASSQGSRGGRETQYF. The CDR3 region has the DNA TGTGCCAGCAGCCAAGGTTCACGGGGGGGCCGGGAGACCCAGTACTTC.

This clonotype was seen only a few times. This chain connects TRBV19 to TRBJ1-5, with D perhaps TRBD1 (5 bases). Trimming shortened V by 8 bases and J by 6 bases, and 17 bases separated the two germline ends. Germline V gene sequence: CDR1 LNHDA, CDR2 SQIVND (reference sequence). CDR3 size: 14 residues. CDR3 sequence reads: CASSTQGFGQPQHF. The CDR3, as DNA: TGTGCCAGTTCAACGCAGGGATTTGGTCAGCCCCAGCATTTT. The full variable domain, in which reference TRBV19 and TRBJ1-5 provide the parts outside the CDR3, is DGGITQSPKYLFRKEGQNVTLSCEQNLNHDAMYWYRQDPGQGLRLIYYSQIVNDFQKGDIAEGYSVSREKKESFPLTVTSAQKNPTAFYLCASSTQGFGQPQHFGDGTRLSIL.

The sample holds many counts of this clonotype. The chain has TRBV29-1 and TRBJ2-5; TRBD1 agrees at 7 bases. J was trimmed by 3 bases and V by 7 bases; bases with no gene match: 5. Germline V gene lookup returns CDR1 SQVTM and CDR2 ANQGSEA. The CDR3 length is 12 residues. In DNA form, the CDR3 reads TGCAGCGCCCATGGACAGGAAGAGACCCAGTACTTC. Protein sequence: CSAHGQEETQYF. The whole variable domain, remainder taken from reference TRBV29-1 and TRBJ2-5, is SAVISQKPSRDICQRGTSLTIQCQVDSQVTMMFWYRQQPGQSLTLIATANQGSEATYESGFVIDKFPISRPNLTFSTLTVSNMSPEDSSIYLCSAHGQEETQYFGPGTRLLVL.

This clonotype came up many times. This chain links TRBV12-3 or TRBV12-4 with TRBJ2-7; TRBD2 matches 11 bases. J was trimmed by 2 bases and V by 1 base; bases with no gene match: 7. The CDR3 covers 17 residues. This CDR3 is CASSLVLAGATPYEQYF. CDR3 DNA sequence: TGTGCCAGCAGTTTAGTACTAGCGGGAGCCACTCCCTACGAGCAGTACTTC.

This clonotype was detected ten times or more. The chain couples TRBV7-9 to TRBJ2-3; possibly TRBD2 for D (6 bases). The CDR3 is made up of 15 amino acids. Between the trimmed V and J ends, which lost 11 bases and 0 bases, there was a span of 18 bases. The germline V gene has CDR1 SEHNR and CDR2 FQNEAQ (reference sequence). The CDR3 nucleotides read TGTGCCGGAGGAGCGGGCCTAATTAGCACAGATACGCAGTATTTT. It yields the protein CAGGAGLISTDTQYF.

This clonotype was recorded at least ten times. The chain recombines TRBV3-1 with TRBJ1-3, with unresolved D. CDR3 length: 16 residues. Germline lookup yields CDR1 LGHDT and CDR2 YNNKEL (reference sequence). The ends were cut back, 0 bases at V and 0 bases at J, with 9 bases in the middle. This CDR3 is CASSQDPASSGNTIYF. The CDR3, as DNA: TGTGCCAGCAGCCAAGATCCCGCCTCCTCTGGAAACACCATATATTTT.

This clonotype was picked up a small number of times. This chain links TRBV7-2 with TRBJ1-4; TRBD1 might be the D (5 bases). The CDR3 totals 15 residues. Trimming cost V 2 bases and J 8 bases, with 15 bases left between them. Germline V lookup: CDR1 SGHTA, CDR2 FQGNSA. DNA of the CDR3: TGTGCCAGCAGCTTATCGGGGCGGGCACAAGAAAAACTGTTTTTT. It is translated as CASSLSGRAQEKLFF.

The chain employs TRBV29-1 and TRBJ2-7; perhaps TRBD2 as D (5 bases). The CDR3 runs to 13 residues. The V and J ends lost 0 bases and 2 bases respectively, with 8 bases between them. In germline, CDR1 is SQVTM, CDR2 ANQGSEA. The CDR3 spells CSVEEELAYEQYF. As DNA, the CDR3 is TGCAGCGTTGAAGAGGAACTAGCCTACGAGCAGTACTTC.

The chain carries TRBV20-1 and TRBJ2-5, with 8 bases that match TRBD1. Germline V CDR1 and CDR2: DFQATT, SNEGSKA (reference sequence). The CDR3 sequence is 12 residues long. The DNA of the CDR3 is TGCAGCCCCACAGGGGGACAAGAGACCCAGTACTTC. Protein product: CSPTGGQETQYF.

The chain joins TRBV20-1 to TRBJ2-3; 8 nucleotides agree with TRBD1. This CDR3 spans 18 amino acids. The V segment lost 0 bases and the J segment 2 bases; nucleotides outside the gene matches: 13. Germline values: CDR1 DFQATT, CDR2 SNEGSKA (reference sequence). CDR3 in DNA: TGCAGTGCTAGAGATTTAACAGGGGGAAGGAAGGTCACAGATACGCAGTATTTT. It encodes CSARDLTGGRKVTDTQYF.

The CDR3 protein is CASSWGASHTGELFF. The DNA for the CDR3 is TGTGCCAGCAGTTGGGGGGCCAGTCACACCGGGGAGCTGTTTTTT. This chain uses TRBV7-8 with TRBJ2-2; D could derive from TRBD1 or TRBD2 (6 bases each). Deletions cut 6 bases from V and 3 bases from J, with 14 bases between. The length of the CDR3 is 15 residues. The germline gives CDR1 SGHVS, CDR2 FQNEAQ.

J is TRBJ2-3 and V is TRBV10-3; D ambiguous. The V gene's germline CDR1 is ENHRY and CDR2 SYGVKD. The CDR3 consists of 12 residues. V was pared by 1 base and J by 6 bases, with 5 bases between. CDR3 bases: TGTGCCATCAGTGAGTACGCGGATACGCAGTATTTT. Its protein is CAISEYADTQYF.

This clonotype has more than one count but fewer than ten. The chain recombines TRBV7-9 with TRBJ2-4; the D gene is possibly TRBD1 (5 bases). The CDR3 sequence is 14 residues long. Germline assignment: CDR1 SEHNR and CDR2 FQNEAQ (reference sequence). V was cut by 1 base and J by 6 bases, with 10 bases left in between. The CDR3 reads CASSLVGQGNIQYF. The CDR3 nucleotides are TGTGCCAGCAGCTTAGTAGGGCAGGGAAACATTCAGTACTTC.

This clonotype has only a few counts. The chain joins TRBV6-1 to TRBJ1-1; D remains unclear. Trimming removed 4 bases at V and 0 bases at J, with 9 bases between. Germline V gene lookup returns CDR1 MNHNS and CDR2 SASEGT. The CDR3 has 14 residues. In DNA, the CDR3 is TGTGCCAGCAGTGCCCAAGGCCTGAACACTGAAGCTTTCTTT. Translation gives CASSAQGLNTEAFF.

This clonotype appeared many times. V gene TRBV6-5 combines with J gene TRBJ1-4; unclear D gene. Germline CDR1 and CDR2: MNHEY and SVGAGI. Trimming removed 0 bases from V and 4 bases from J, with 18 bases in between. There are 18 residues in the CDR3. The chain's CDR3 is CASSYSFFIDGDNEKLFF. Here the CDR3 DNA reads TGTGCCAGCAGTTACTCGTTTTTTATAGACGGAGATAATGAAAAACTGTTTTTT.

J is TRBJ2-2 and V is TRBV4-2; 9 nucleotides agree with TRBD2. J gave up 2 bases and V 1 base, and 5 bases lay outside the gene matches. This CDR3 spans 17 amino acids. Per germline, CDR1 LGHNA and CDR2 YNFKEQ. CDR3 nucleotide sequence: TGTGCCAGCAGCCAAGGCGGGGGGGGAGGAAACACCGGGGAGCTGTTTTTT. Translated: CASSQGGGGGNTGELFF.

This clonotype was counted ten times or more. J is TRBJ2-5 and V is TRBV3-1; 7 nucleotides agree with TRBD1. This CDR3 contains 13 residues. Losses at the gene ends were 6 bases for V and 3 bases for J; bases not matched to a gene: 4. Germline CDR1 is LGHDT and CDR2 is YNNKEL (reference sequence). CDR3 region: CASSNRGKETQYF. CDR3 DNA: TGTGCCAGCAGTAACAGGGGCAAAGAGACCCAGTACTTC.

The rearrangement joins TRBV20-1 to TRBJ2-6, with TRBD2 identical over 7 bases. The CDR3 has 15 residues. V dropped 0 bases and J dropped 4; count of bases not matched to a gene: 3. Germline V gene data show CDR1 as DFQATT and CDR2 as SNEGSKA (reference sequence). The CDR3 is CSARDRGEGANVLTF. DNA of the CDR3: TGCAGTGCTAGAGATCGGGGGGAGGGGGCCAACGTCCTGACTTTC.